This T cell receptor beta chain was identified in a study of T-cell reconstitution after alpha-beta-depleted transplantation in children. The CDR3 extends over 13 amino acids. V lost 3 bases, J lost 4 bases, and 9 bases lay in between. There are many counts of this clonotype. Antigen unknown. Preparation of the TCRbeta library used unique molecular identifiers. One entry per CDR3 protein, called by TCRdb with MiXCR from the PCR reads. The sample lists almost 250,000 distinct CDR3 sequences; under 30% were seen once. Findings of the study overall: By about two months after transplant, alpha-beta T cells reportedly arose from several hundred graft clones that had expanded. Elevated TCRbeta diversity at day 60 was traced, in some patients, to surviving recipient T cells and thymic progenitors.

V usage is TRBV12-3 or TRBV12-4 and J usage is TRBJ1-1; D is uncertain. The TCR comes from a girl aged 2 to 9 with Fanconi anemia, due to receive a stem cell transplant. Source: PBMCs, taken before TCRalphabeta/CD19-depleted stem cell transplant. Written as DNA, the CDR3 is TGTGCCAGCAGTTTCCAGTCCCCCACTGAAGCTTTCTTT. Translating it yields CASSFQSPTEAFF.